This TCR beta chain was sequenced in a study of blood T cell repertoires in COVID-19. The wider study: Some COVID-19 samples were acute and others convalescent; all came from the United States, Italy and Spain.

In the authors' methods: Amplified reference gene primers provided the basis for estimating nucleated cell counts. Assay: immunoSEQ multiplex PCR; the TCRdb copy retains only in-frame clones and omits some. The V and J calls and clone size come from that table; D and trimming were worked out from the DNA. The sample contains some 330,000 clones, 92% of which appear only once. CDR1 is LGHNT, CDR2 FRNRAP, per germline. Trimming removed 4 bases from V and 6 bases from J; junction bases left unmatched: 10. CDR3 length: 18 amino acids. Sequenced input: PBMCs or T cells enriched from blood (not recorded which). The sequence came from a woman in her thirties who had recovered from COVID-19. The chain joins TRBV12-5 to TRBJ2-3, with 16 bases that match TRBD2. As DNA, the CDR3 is TGTGCTAGTGGTTCCGCCGGGACTAGCGGGGGGGCCATCGATACGCAGTATTTT. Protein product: CASGSAGTSGGAIDTQYF.